The present TCR beta chain was sequenced within a study of T-cell memory formation after mild COVID-19. Whole-study context: For the most part, TCR clusters were specific to one donor.

TCRdb itself ran the 5' RACE reads through MiXCR, one entry per CDR3 protein. The sample includes around 320,000 distinct CDR3 sequences, roughly an eighth of them seen just once. The CDR3 sequence is 13 residues long. V was clipped by 7 bases and J by 6 bases, with 15 bases between them. Germline V lookup: CDR1 SGHAT, CDR2 FQDESV (reference sequence). Points from the study as a whole: A subset of responding clones appeared in pre-infection memory, suggesting cross-reactive memory joined. SARS-CoV-2 specificity was not confirmed for second-wave clones peaking on day 37. A second wave expanding day 15 to 37 was CD4+-biased; contracting clones were balanced.

This clonotype was seen a handful of times. Its matching antigen is unknown. The sequenced sample was PBMCs or a T cell subset sorted from them (not recorded which). This rearrangement joins TRBV11-1 to TRBJ1-1, with D tentatively TRBD1 (6 bases). The TCR sequence derives from a man between 18 and 35 years old who had mild COVID-19 (a few samples of this study predate the infection). Cell type and time point are not known. CDR3 bases: TGTGCCAGCAACCGGTGGGGGGCAGCTGAAGCTTTCTTT. It codes for CASNRWGAAEAFF.